The rows below give T cell receptor beta chains drawn from one sample of a study of human T cells and chemical hapten exposure. TCRdb fed the 5' RACE reads into MiXCR, producing one record per CDR3 protein. The data contain 130,000 or so distinct CDR3 sequences, 3.5% to 5% of them singletons. The source is a female donor in good health. CDR3s include the opening cysteine and the closing phenylalanine or tryptophan.

j_call | v_call | cdr3_aa
TRBJ2-5 | TRBV2 | CASTFDRARKETQYF
TRBJ2-3 | TRBV20-1 | CSARDPRGADTQYF
TRBJ1-2 | TRBV5-1 | CASTDTDGYTF
TRBJ1-6 | TRBV28 | CASSLPRDSNSPLHF
TRBJ2-7 | TRBV3-1 | CASSQVGSEQYF
TRBJ2-7 | TRBV10-3 | CAISESRGNPYEQYF
TRBJ1-1 | TRBV20-1 | CSANPRQGGTEAFF
TRBJ1-4 | TRBV9 | CASSGRWDEKLFF
TRBJ1-1 | TRBV7-2 | CASSSQGAKTEAFF
TRBJ2-2 | TRBV7-9 | CASSPPALLGGELFF
TRBJ2-1 | TRBV3-1 | CASSPRQGNTYNEQFF
TRBJ2-1 | TRBV18 | CASSPRSGGDNEQFF
TRBJ2-7 | TRBV20-1 | CSARAITAGDTYEQYF
TRBJ2-5 | TRBV7-6 | CASSFGLTRETQYF
TRBJ2-3 | TRBV11-2 | CASSNTGGDTQYF
TRBJ2-7 | TRBV6-5 | CASSWRGKTYEQYF
TRBJ2-7 | TRBV20-1 | CSALGQDFSYEQYF
TRBJ1-6 | TRBV6-5 | CASSYSPGGNSPLHF
TRBJ1-1 | TRBV29-1 | CSVDGQGPTEAFF
TRBJ1-6 | TRBV13 | CASNTGGDSYNSPLHF